These T cell receptor beta chains were read from a single sample in a study of glioma-infiltrating T cells after dendritic cell vaccination. Produced via immunoSEQ multiplex PCR; TCRdb's table is partial and in-frame only. The sample has tens of thousands of clones, around 86% seen once; the top ten hold 15% to 18%. This sample comprised blood, obtained before dendritic cell vaccination. The receptor set was obtained from a human donor with glioblastoma. Each CDR3 is given with its conserved first and last residue. The D gene is left open where the match is weak. Only part of the rows carry a size: once, few, many, or a class if the clone is expanded.

-,TRBV7-8,TRBD2,TRBJ2-1,TGTGCCAGCAGCTTAGGCGGGGGGGCTTCCTACAATGAGCAGTTCTTC,CASSLGGGASYNEQFF
-,TRBV15,-,TRBJ2-5,TGTGCCACCAGAGGTTATAAGGGGCAAGAGACCCAGTACTTC,CATRGYKGQETQYF
-,TRBV28,TRBD2,TRBJ2-1,TGTGCCAGCAGTTCCACGGAACTAGCGGGAGTTAGAAATGAGCAGTTCTTC,CASSSTELAGVRNEQFF
once,TRBV6-5,-,TRBJ2-1,TGTGCCAGCAGTTACCGGGGACTTCTTGGGCTCGGTGAGCAGTTCTTC,CASSYRGLLGLGEQFF
-,TRBV9,TRBD2,TRBJ2-5,TGTGCCAGCAGCGTAGACACGGGGGGGCCGGGAGAGACCCAGTACTTC,CASSVDTGGPGETQYF
-,TRBV11-2,-,TRBJ2-7,TGTGCCAGCAGCCAGGGACAATTCTCCTACGAGCAGTACTTC,CASSQGQFSYEQYF
once,TRBV4-1,TRBD2,TRBJ2-7,TGCGCCAGCAGCCAAGGGCGGGGGTCCCTTTACGAGCAGTACTTC,CASSQGRGSLYEQYF
-,TRBV5-4,TRBD1,TRBJ2-1,TGTGCCAGCAGCTTCGACAGGGGACTGTACAATGAGCAGTTCTTC,CASSFDRGLYNEQFF
-,TRBV10-2,TRBD1,TRBJ1-2,TGCGCCAGCCAAGATATGCGGCAGGGGGCTGTTGGCTACACCTTC,CASQDMRQGAVGYTF
-,TRBV4-3,TRBD1,TRBJ2-5,TGCGCCAGCAGCCCACAGGGGGAAAGGCAAGAGACCCAGTACTTC,CASSPQGERQETQYF
-,TRBV30,TRBD2,TRBJ2-5,TGTGCCTGGGGTTCTAGCGGGAGGAAGCTAGAGACCCAGTACTTC,CAWGSSGRKLETQYF
-,TRBV5-4,TRBD1,TRBJ1-4,TGTGCCAGCAGCTTGGTGGGACAGGCTAATGAAAAACTGTTTTTT,CASSLVGQANEKLFF